This T cell receptor (beta chain) was retrieved from a study of shared T cell receptors in the human thymus (dated by TCRdb to about 2021). With regard to the full study: The study examined how self-reactive, shared T-cell receptor alpha chains are generated in the human thymus.

CDR1 and CDR2 are drawn from the germline V gene: SGHDN, FVKESK. Between the V and J ends, shortened by 1 base and 5 bases respectively, the junction contains 14 bases. Inclusive of the bounding cysteine and phenylalanine, the CDR3 is 15 residues long. CDR3 DNA is the only sequence kept; it has 45 bases, read in frame from the first base. The library was produced with the immunoSEQ multiplex PCR assay. The table was pulled from immuneACCESS by TCRdb, which kept in-frame rearrangements only. Such tables lose some clones; where checked, under half of the loss comes from unresolved V genes, and the rest has no known cause. The sample contains about 660,000 clones, 70% to 90% of them found a single time. Of the sample, 0.008% to 0.011% is held by the ten largest clones. On this clone itself: It has no known antigen specificity. No base-level quality is on record; no much larger clone is a single base apart.

A further study also used this sample, focusing on human thymus T cells. As that second paper reports: In Finland, the donors were immunologically healthy infants who were having open corrective cardiac surgery for congenital heart defects. Thymus tissue was collected as surgical resects that were removed during corrective cardiac surgery. Both the thymic and the peripheral blood repertoires appeared to show biased V and J gene segment usage. Highly overlapping thymic TCR repertoires among unrelated individuals were reported in the related research. TCR alpha and beta repertoires from roughly eight infant thymus samples and four related peripheral blood samples were characterized in the study. Donor ages ranging from about 6 to 244 days were recorded, and over 5 male and a couple of female infants were included in the cohort. Thymocytes were mechanically released from the tissue and were stored as pellets of 10-30 million cells at -70 degrees C. Genomic DNA was extracted from frozen cell pellets with a QIAsymphony instrument. Using the immunoSEQ multiplex PCR assay, the TCRB and TCRAD loci were amplified from a standardized quantity of quality-controlled genomic DNA. Amplicons spanned the V(D)J region at a length sufficient to cover the CDR3 and identify V and J genes. The commercial immunoSEQ service was used to sequence amplicons on an Illumina platform. Primer bias and sequencing errors were corrected using previously described methods, and TCRAD and TCRB definitions followed the IMGT database. The repertoires were analysed using immunoSEQ Analyzer 3.0 and VDJTools for basic statistics, V/J segment usage, diversity estimates, rarefaction and pairwise overlap. To estimate diversity, the Chao1, ChaoE, Efron-Thisted, Shannon and inverse Simpson indices were applied, and diversity was also estimated on datasets down-sampled to the smallest sample. For repertoire overlap, CDR3 nucleotide sequence, V gene and J gene had to match strictly, and clustering was done by Jaccard-based multidimensional scaling. On average, approximately 800,000 unique TCRB clonotypes were obtained from thymus samples, compared with about 86,000 from blood samples.

This clonotype originated in a boy under two years old with a congenital heart defect. Donor details come from another sample of the same person, matched by shared clones. The rearranged segments are TRBV14 and TRBJ2-5, with a weak D call of TRBD2 (5 bases match). The sequenced sample was thymocytes. The CDR3 loop reads CASSQAANGGETQYF. The bases read TGTGCCAGCAGCCAAGCGGCGAACGGCGGGGAGACCCAGTACTTC.